This T cell receptor beta chain was obtained from a study of immune heterogeneity within non-small cell lung tumors (dated by TCRdb to 2017 to 2018). About the full investigation: Histology comprised a handful of squamous cell carcinomas, roughly ten non-squamous carcinomas and 1 tumor not otherwise specified. Transcriptome data were available for just 40 to 50 loci from around twelve patients, whereas TCR repertoire analysis spanned roughly 56 tumor loci from fewer than 18 patients. To look at intratumoral immune heterogeneity, the study ran whole-exome sequencing, RNA-seq and TCR beta repertoire sequencing on several spatially distinct regions taken from every NSCLC tumor. Neoantigen binding to each patient's HLA alleles was predicted with netMHCpan-3.0 for mutant peptides of 8 to 11 amino acids.

A multiplex PCR system amplified the TCR beta CDR3 region, with a first 10-cycle round using 32 V-gene forward and 13 J-gene reverse primers. First-round PCR used a QIAGEN Multiplex PCR Kit, and primer sequences were filed in Chinese patent CN105087789A. A second PCR round added Illumina universal primers using the Phusion High-Fidelity PCR Kit. Sequencing of the TCR libraries was done on the Illumina HiSeq X Ten platform in paired-end mode with a 151 bp read length. Turning to the authors' computational methods: Cutadapt removed reads without multiplex PCR primers, PEAR merged read pairs, and MiXCR with default settings called CDR3 regions. Shannon entropy measured repertoire diversity, and clonality was calculated as one minus the Shannon entropy divided by the ln of the count of productive unique sequences. A clonotype counted as a dominant or high-frequency T-cell clone when its frequency was 0.5% or higher. TCRdb reworked the public reads: Q25 trimming with fastp, MiXCR clone assembly, productive beta chains retained. Every CDR3 protein is listed once, alongside the most common genes and DNA of its rows. These V and J calls derive from TCRdb rather than the authors' analysis. The sample data list about 20,000 distinct CDR3 sequences, and about 25% of these were observed just once. The ten largest make up 3.7% of the sample.

For the TCR template, genomic DNA was extracted from bulk tumor tissue, and 600 ng of gDNA was amplified for each sample. During surgery, several biopsies were collected from each primary tumor and placed as far from one another as possible within the tumor mass. The study cohort was described as untreated and was composed of newly diagnosed NSCLC cases undergoing curative surgery. The donors were about 15 patients with newly diagnosed non-small cell lung cancer who were having surgery with curative intent. A couple of independent pathologists reviewed the resected tumor masses. Sequencing was performed only on DNA and RNA samples of high quality. The paper's findings and limits, for the study overall: Within a given patient, the same dominant CDR3B clonotypes showed up repeatedly across loci, although different tumor locations also carried unique high-frequency clones. A moderate positive correlation (R approximately 0.36), which was statistically significant, linked local T-cell repertoire clonality to local tumor mutational burden. High-frequency TCR beta clonotypes were largely distinct between individual patients.

To note about this clonotype: The antigen this receptor binds is unknown. No much larger clonotype is one base removed from it; base qualities were not supplied.

For CDR1 and CDR2, the germline V gene lists KGHDR and SFDVKD. Counted from cysteine to phenylalanine, this CDR3 has 16 amino acids. The retained sequence is limited to the CDR3, 48 bases, with the frame set at the first base. V and J lose 0 bases and 2 bases, and a span of 12 bases separates them. The sample was lung tumor tissue. Recombination linked TRBV24-1 to TRBJ2-5; the D gene assignment is ambiguous. This sequence originates from a man aged 40-49 years with non-small cell lung cancer. The CDR3 reads CATSDLLFVGQETQYF. The base sequence is TGTGCCACCAGTGATTTGCTTTTTGTGGGTCAAGAGACCCAGTACTTC.